The 24 T cell receptor beta chains below were found in one sample sequenced in a study of T cells in tuberculosis. The data were produced by immunoSEQ multiplex PCR, yet TCRdb's version contains in-frame clones alone and is incomplete. Of about 33,000 clones listed, under 95% were seen once; the top ten hold around 7%. This sample's time point: new active TB diagnosis, blood taken before or within 7 days of starting treatment. The starting material was PBMCs, obtained at tuberculosis diagnosis. These receptors came from an adult with tuberculosis. Some clones in this sample may be carry-over from other donors' samples.

The V and J genes are TRBV5-1 and TRBJ2-7; 11 bases align to TRBD1. V gave up 4 bases and J gave up 2 bases; unmatched junction bases: 2. The CDR3 is 14 residues long. Germline CDR1 and CDR2: SGHRS and YFSETQ. CDR3 protein: CASSGDRGTYEQYF. In nucleotides, the CDR3 is TGCGCCAGCAGCGGGGACAGGGGGACCTACGAGCAGTACTTC.

This rearrangement joins TRBV7-8 to TRBJ1-2; D is possibly TRBD1 (5 bases). Trimming took 1 base from V and 2 from J, leaving 8 bases between them. CDR1 is SGHVS and CDR2 is FQNEAQ in the germline V gene. This CDR3 comprises 14 residues. CDR3: CASSLVTENYGYTF. In DNA form, the CDR3 reads TGTGCCAGCAGCTTAGTGACAGAAAACTATGGCTACACCTTC.

This chain joins TRBV7-2 and TRBJ2-3, with TRBD2 identical over 10 bases. The CDR3 has 18 amino acids. The V gene end was trimmed by 1 base and the J gene end by 7 bases; junction bases not matched to a gene: 14. Per germline, CDR1 SGHTA and CDR2 FQGNSA. The CDR3 nucleotides read TGTGCCAGCAGCTTAGTCACGGCTAGCGGGGGCCCCACGAATACGCAGTATTTT. Translated, it gives CASSLVTASGGPTNTQYF. The whole variable domain, remainder taken from reference TRBV7-2 and TRBJ2-3, is GAGVSQSPSNKVTEKGKDVELRCDPISGHTALYWYRQSLGQGLEFLIYFQGNSAPDKSGLPSDRFSAERTGGSVSTLTIQRTQQEDSAVYLCASSLVTASGGPTNTQYFGPGTRLTVL.

This clone was counted once. The V gene is TRBV10-2, the J gene TRBJ2-1, with a weak D call TRBD2 (5 bases). Germline V gene lookup returns CDR1 WSHSY and CDR2 SAAADI. V was pared by 0 bases and J by 4 bases, with 10 bases between. This CDR3 has 15 residues. CDR3 loop: CASSESGLAYNEQFF. The CDR3 DNA follows: TGCGCCAGCAGTGAGTCCGGACTGGCTTACAATGAGCAGTTCTTC.

In DNA form, the CDR3 reads TGTGCCAGCAGTGCCCATTATGAGCTGCTGTACAATGAGCAGTTCTTC. Translating it yields CASSAHYELLYNEQFF. This rearrangement joins TRBV2 to TRBJ2-1, with D uncertain. The CDR3 extends over 16 amino acids. Trimming took 4 bases from V and 4 from J, leaving 17 bases between them. Germline V CDR1 and CDR2: SNHLY, FYNNEI.

The gene calls are TRBV19 and TRBJ1-2; D gene ambiguous. The germline V gene encodes CDR1 LNHDA and CDR2 SQIVND (reference sequence). The CDR3 runs 15 residues. V dropped 6 bases and J dropped 0 bases, with 14 bases sitting between them. The chain's CDR3 is CASSSGPGTNYGYTF. CDR3 sequence (DNA): TGTGCCAGTAGCTCTGGGCCGGGGACTAACTATGGCTACACCTTC.

In this sample, this clone turned up once. The V gene is TRBV14, the J gene TRBJ2-7; maybe TRBD1 (5 bases). Trimming took off 1 base at V and 1 base at J, with 11 bases between the two ends. Germline V gene data show CDR1 as SGHDN and CDR2 as FVKESK. The CDR3 is made up of 15 amino acids. CDR3 in amino acids: CASSQVRAGSYEQYF. The CDR3, as DNA: TGTGCCAGCAGCCAAGTACGGGCAGGGTCCTACGAGCAGTACTTC.

This chain uses TRBV30 with TRBJ2-1; no clear D. The CDR3 covers 15 residues. CDR1 GTSNPN and CDR2 SVGIG come from the germline V gene (reference sequence). V gave up 2 bases and J gave up 0 bases, with 11 bases separating them. CDR3 amino acids: CAWSPNLNSYNEQFF. CDR3 coding DNA: TGTGCCTGGAGTCCAAATCTAAACTCCTACAATGAGCAGTTCTTC.

The chain links TRBV29-1 to TRBJ1-2, with 9 bases matching TRBD1. Germline CDR1 and CDR2: SQVTM and ANQGSEA. Trimming took 6 bases from V and 8 from J; bases not matched to a gene: 13. This CDR3 spans 14 amino acids. The DNA of the CDR3 is TGCAGCGTAGATACAACAGGGGGCGCGGAAGGCTACACCTTC. Its protein is CSVDTTGGAEGYTF.

The gene calls are TRBV5-4 and TRBJ2-7, with D unclear. The ends were cut back, 3 bases at V and 3 bases at J, with 10 bases in the middle. Germline V lookup: CDR1 SGHNT, CDR2 YYREEE (reference sequence). The CDR3 is 13 residues long. CDR3 residues: CASSSQNFYEQYF. The CDR3 DNA reads TGTGCCAGCAGCTCACAAAATTTCTACGAGCAGTACTTC.

The V gene is TRBV6-1, the J gene TRBJ2-1; 8 bases fit TRBD2. V shed 8 bases and J 9 bases; nucleotides not matched to a gene: 6. This CDR3 region has 12 residues. CDR1 is MNHNS and CDR2 is SASEGT in the germline V gene. The CDR3 nucleotides read TGTGCCAGCGAGCGGGGGTACGGTGAGCAGTTCTTC. Translating it yields CASERGYGEQFF.

The chain recombines TRBV19 with TRBJ1-5, with D possibly TRBD1 on 6 matching bases. The CDR3 runs 15 residues. The V gene's germline CDR1 is LNHDA and CDR2 SQIVND (reference sequence). Trimming shortened V by 3 bases and J by 9 bases, and 18 bases separated the two germline ends. CDR3 protein: CASSIDGTQVLPQHF. Here the CDR3 DNA reads TGTGCCAGTAGTATTGATGGGACACAGGTTTTGCCCCAGCATTTT.

The chain uses TRBV27 and TRBJ2-5; possibly TRBD2 for D (6 bases). CDR1 is MNHEY, CDR2 SMNVEV, per germline (reference sequence). The ends were cut back, 2 bases at V and 0 bases at J, with 13 bases in the middle. This CDR3 contains 16 residues. DNA for the CDR3: TGTGCCAGCAGTTTAGAGGCCCGGGGGTACCAAGAGACCCAGTACTTC. Translating it yields CASSLEARGYQETQYF.

CDR3 protein: CASSPGTSGGVYNEQFF. CDR3 DNA: TGTGCCAGCTCACCGGGGACTAGCGGGGGGGTCTACAATGAGCAGTTCTTC. The chain couples TRBV18 to TRBJ2-1; 16 positions match TRBD2. Germline-derived CDR1 and CDR2 are KGHSH and LQKENI. This CDR3 is 17 amino acids long. V lost 3 bases to trimming and J lost 3 bases; unmatched junction nucleotides: 2.

This clone was seen a single time. V usage is TRBV2 and J usage is TRBJ2-3; 9 bases line up with TRBD1. After removal of 2 bases from V and 0 bases from J, the junction contained 3 bases not matched to a gene. Germline V gene lookup returns CDR1 SNHLY and CDR2 FYNNEI. The CDR3 length is 16 residues. The CDR3 region is CASSEQDRGSTDTQYF. Here the CDR3 DNA reads TGTGCCAGCAGTGAACAAGACAGGGGGAGCACAGATACGCAGTATTTT.

The gene calls are TRBV4-1 and TRBJ1-6, with D uncertain. Deletions cut 6 bases from V and 8 bases from J, with 20 bases between. The germline V gene encodes CDR1 MGHRA and CDR2 YSYEKL. CDR3 length: 16 amino acids. CDR3 coding DNA: TGCGCCAGCAGACACCCCATCGGAGGTCTGGATTCACCCCTCCACTTT. Translating it yields CASRHPIGGLDSPLHF.

V usage is TRBV5-1 and J usage is TRBJ1-6, with a weak D call TRBD1 (6 bases). The CDR3 is 15 residues long. The V gene lost 0 bases and the J gene lost 5 bases, with 9 bases spanning the gap. Germline CDR1 reads SGHRS; CDR2 reads YFSETQ. CDR3 nucleotide sequence: TGCGCCAGCAGCTTGGAAGGGGGAAATAATTCACCCCTCCACTTT. It specifies CASSLEGGNNSPLHF.

Notes on this clone: One end of the junction does not line up with germline, which may come from a read error. This chain connects TRBV6-6 to TRBJ2-3; the match to TRBD2 covers 9 bases. The CDR3 length is 15 residues. Per the germline V gene, CDR1 is MNHNY and CDR2 is SVGAGI (reference sequence). CDR3 nucleotides: TGTACCAGCAGACCCAGCGGGGGGCCCTCACATACGCAGTATTTT. Its translation: CTSRPSGGPSHTQYF.

This clone has just a few counts. The rearrangement uses TRBV6-1 and TRBJ1-5; 7 bases line up with TRBD1. Germline V gives CDR1 MNHNS, CDR2 SASEGT. CDR3 length equals 14 residues. V lost 1 base and J lost 5; bases outside the gene matches: 2. CDR3 nucleotides: TGTGCCAGCAGTGAAGGGGACAGCGATCAGCCCCAGCATTTT. It specifies CASSEGDSDQPQHF.

Only one count was recorded for this clone. The chain joins TRBV30 to TRBJ2-1; TRBD2 aligns across 13 bases. J was trimmed by 9 bases and V by 1 base; bases with no gene match: 21. CDR3 size: 20 residues. Germline V lookup: CDR1 GTSNPN, CDR2 SVGIG (reference sequence). The CDR3 coding sequence is TGTGCCTGGAGTGCACGTACACCCCTTCAACTAGCGGGGGGGCCTGGTGAGCAGTTCTTC. Its protein is CAWSARTPLQLAGGPGEQFF. Variable domain in full (rest from reference TRBV30 and TRBJ2-1): SQTIHQWPATLVQPVGSPLSLECTVEGTSNPNLYWYRQAAGRGLQLLFYSVGIGQISSEVPQNLSASRPQDRQFILSSKKLLLSDSGFYLCAWSARTPLQLAGGPGEQFFGPGTRLTVL.

The genes are TRBV9 and TRBJ1-3; 7 bases align to TRBD1. The CDR3 runs 15 residues. V shed 0 bases and J 4 bases; nucleotides not matched to a gene: 4. Germline V gives CDR1 SGDLS, CDR2 YYNGEE. The CDR3 DNA follows: TGTGCCAGCAGCGTAGGTAGGGGGCCGGGAAACACCATATATTTT. This translates into CASSVGRGPGNTIYF.

The chain couples TRBV5-3 to TRBJ1-3; 10 nucleotides match TRBD1. TRBV5-3 is reported as an ORF; its role is uncertain. This CDR3 region has 14 residues. The V and J ends lost 3 bases and 5 bases, in that order; junction bases with no gene match: 2. For the CDR3, the DNA is TGTGCCAGAAGCTCGACAGGGGGCAGAAACACCATATATTTT. This translates into CARSSTGGRNTIYF.

The rearrangement uses TRBV5-1 and TRBJ2-7; 12 bases are shared with TRBD2. V trimming: 2 bases; J trimming: 7 bases; junction bases outside the gene matches: 4. CDR3 length equals 14 residues. From germline, CDR1 is SGHRS and CDR2 YFSETQ. The CDR3 sequence is CASSFALAGGEQYF. The CDR3 coding sequence is TGCGCCAGCAGCTTCGCACTAGCGGGGGGAGAGCAGTACTTC.

The chain carries TRBV5-5 and TRBJ1-2; perhaps TRBD1 as D (5 bases). CDR1 and CDR2 from the germline V gene are SGHKS and YYEKEE (reference sequence). CDR3 length: 12 residues. Trimming removed 4 bases at V and 3 bases at J, with 7 bases between. The CDR3 DNA sequence: TGTGCCAGCAGCGGGGGGGACTATGGCTACACCTTC. The encoded protein is CASSGGDYGYTF.